Following are 21 T cell receptor beta chains from one sample sequenced in a study of PD-1 blockade in classical Hodgkin lymphoma. Every patient had relapsed following autologous stem cell transplantation, and cohorts differed in brentuximab vedotin exposure. TCRdb keeps only in-frame clones here, not all; method: immunoSEQ multiplex PCR. The table records roughly 140,000 clones, less than 80% of them present only once. The sample consisted of peripheral blood mononuclear cells (PBMCs), taken before the second cycle of nivolumab. These receptors came from a human donor with classical Hodgkin lymphoma.

V gene TRBV10-3 combines with J gene TRBJ1-1, with 10 bases identical to TRBD1. This CDR3 has 14 amino acids. Looked up from germline, CDR1 is ENHRY and CDR2 is SYGVKD. J was trimmed by 5 bases and V by 6 bases; bases with no gene match: 6. The CDR3 bases are TGTGCCATCAGGGGACAGGGGATTTCAACTGAAGCTTTCTTT. It is translated as CAIRGQGISTEAFF.

This sequence joins TRBV6-1 and TRBJ2-4; D is unclear. This CDR3 region has 10 residues. Trimming pared 2 bases from V and 7 bases from J, leaving 0 bases between. Looked up from germline, CDR1 is MNHNS and CDR2 is SASEGT. The chain's CDR3 is CASSENIQYF. The CDR3 DNA reads as TGTGCCAGCAGTGAAAACATTCAGTACTTC.

This clone turned up a few times. J is TRBJ1-4 and V is TRBV6-5, with 10 positions matching TRBD1. CDR1 is MNHEY and CDR2 is SVGAGI in the germline V gene. Trimming removed 0 bases from V and 7 bases from J; junction bases left unmatched: 5. The CDR3 is made up of 16 amino acids. The DNA for the CDR3 is TGTGCCAGCAGTTACTCGACAGGGGGCCGCTTTGAAAAACTGTTTTTT. As protein: CASSYSTGGRFEKLFF.

On this clone itself: Other DNA sequences within the sample encode an identical CDR3. The chain links TRBV11-3 to TRBJ2-1; no firm D call. The germline CDR1 and CDR2 sequences are SGHNT and YENEEA. The V end lost 3 bases, the J end lost 3 bases, and 6 bases lay between the germline ends. This CDR3 region has 13 residues. The CDR3 DNA is TGTGCCAGCAGCTTGGACCGCTACAATGAGCAGTTCTTC. Its protein is CASSLDRYNEQFF.

The V and J genes are TRBV7-2 and TRBJ1-6, with 8 bases that match TRBD1. V shed 5 bases, J shed 13 bases, and the junction held 10 bases outside the gene matches. The CDR3 has 14 amino acids. Germline V gene sequence: CDR1 SGHTA, CDR2 FQGNSA. For the CDR3, the DNA is TGTGCCAGCAGCGACAGGGGAGAGAGTACTCCCCTCCACTTT. Translation gives CASSDRGESTPLHF.

This chain connects TRBV14 to TRBJ2-5; D is possibly TRBD1 (6 bases). From germline, CDR1 is SGHDN and CDR2 FVKESK. This CDR3 has 14 residues. V lost 5 bases to trimming and J lost 3 bases, with 13 bases between them. The CDR3 spells CASSLTRDKETQYF. Written as DNA, the CDR3 is TGTGCCAGCAGCTTAACACGGGACAAAGAGACCCAGTACTTC.

This chain links TRBV2 with TRBJ1-1, with D perhaps matching TRBD1 (5 bases). V was shortened by 1 base and J by 5 bases, with 8 bases between the two germline ends. This CDR3 has 13 amino acids. CDR1 SNHLY and CDR2 FYNNEI come from the germline V gene. The CDR3 reads CASSEDRWTEAFF. The CDR3 coding sequence is TGTGCCAGCAGTGAAGACAGGTGGACTGAAGCTTTCTTT. The entire variable domain, with the rest obtained from reference TRBV2 and TRBJ1-1, is as follows: EPEVTQTPSHQVTQMGQEVILRCVPISNHLYFYWYRQILGQKVEFLVSFYNNEISEKSEIFDDQFSVERPDGSNFTLKIRSTKLEDSAMYFCASSEDRWTEAFFGQGTRLTVV.

This clone was seen a handful of times. The chain uses TRBV7-8 and TRBJ1-5; maybe TRBD1 (5 bases). Germline V gives CDR1 SGHVS, CDR2 FQNEAQ. Trimming took off 5 bases at V and 0 bases at J, with 11 bases between the two ends. The CDR3 totals 15 residues. Here the CDR3 DNA reads TGTGCCAGCAGCCCATCAGGGTTTAGCAATCAGCCCCAGCATTTT. Translated, it gives CASSPSGFSNQPQHF.

The chain has TRBV2 and TRBJ2-6, with D perhaps matching TRBD2 (5 bases). Germline values: CDR1 SNHLY, CDR2 FYNNEI. V was pared by 7 bases and J by 0 bases, with 7 bases between. This CDR3 is built from 14 residues. The CDR3 region is CASKGDSGANVLTF. CDR3 nucleotide sequence: TGTGCCAGCAAGGGAGACTCTGGGGCCAACGTCCTGACTTTC.

The rearrangement links TRBV10-3 to TRBJ1-2, with D perhaps matching TRBD1 (6 bases). Per germline, CDR1 ENHRY and CDR2 SYGVKD. Between the trimmed V and J ends, which lost 6 bases and 8 bases, there was a span of 13 bases. The CDR3 runs to 12 residues. CDR3 region: CAISLGAWGYTF. Written as DNA, the CDR3 is TGTGCCATCAGCCTGGGGGCATGGGGCTACACCTTC.

The rearrangement joins TRBV7-9 to TRBJ2-1; possible D gene TRBD1, 5 bases. Germline values: CDR1 SEHNR, CDR2 FQNEAQ (reference sequence). V was clipped by 5 bases and J by 4 bases, with 21 bases between them. The CDR3 covers 17 residues. The CDR3 DNA sequence: TGTGCCAGCAGCCCGCGCACAGGCCCGTTGGCTTACAATGAGCAGTTCTTC. Encoded protein: CASSPRTGPLAYNEQFF.

CDR3 bases: TGTGCCAGCTCACCCCCATCAGGGGGCGGTTTAGTCAGCTCCTACAATGAGCAGTTCTTC. It codes for CASSPPSGGGLVSSYNEQFF. The genes are TRBV18 and TRBJ2-1; 8 nucleotides match TRBD1. The junction had 16 bases not matched to a gene; V was cut back by 3 bases and J by 0 bases. The CDR3 runs to 20 residues. Germline V CDR1 and CDR2: KGHSH, LQKENI.

The chain has TRBV5-4 and TRBJ2-5; D is possibly TRBD1 (6 bases). There are 14 residues in the CDR3. Per germline, CDR1 SGHNT and CDR2 YYREEE (reference sequence). V was shortened by 4 bases and J by 1 base, with 11 bases between the two germline ends. CDR3 nucleotide sequence: TGTGCCAGCAGCATCAGGGGCACCCAAGAGACCCAGTACTTC. Residues: CASSIRGTQETQYF.

This clone showed up just once. The chain uses TRBV7-9 and TRBJ2-3, with D unclear. The germline CDR1 and CDR2 sequences are SEHNR and FQNEAQ (reference sequence). The CDR3 extends over 15 amino acids. Trimming removed 5 bases at V and 0 bases at J, with 12 bases between. CDR3 nucleotides: TGTGCCAGCAGCCAGGCCGTACTGAGCACAGATACGCAGTATTTT. It codes for CASSQAVLSTDTQYF.

This clone appeared a few times. The rearrangement uses TRBV2 and TRBJ1-2, with TRBD1 as a possible D gene (5 bases). This CDR3 has 14 residues. Germline V gene sequence: CDR1 SNHLY, CDR2 FYNNEI. With 4 bases removed from V and 4 bases from J, the gap between germline ends came to 13 bases. In DNA form, the CDR3 reads TGTGCCAGCAGTGCCAGTTGGGGCGGCTATGGCTACACCTTC. Translating gives CASSASWGGYGYTF.

This clone was picked up a small number of times. V and J are TRBV5-8 and TRBJ2-4, with 8 bases that match TRBD1. After removal of 0 bases from V and 15 bases from J, the junction contained 14 bases not matched to a gene. Germline loops: CDR1 SGHTS, CDR2 YDEGEE. This CDR3 spans 15 amino acids. The CDR3 coding sequence is TGTGCCAGCAGCTTGGTTATGGACAGGGCCCCCAAGGGGTACTTC. Residues: CASSLVMDRAPKGYF.

J is TRBJ2-7 and V is TRBV6-1; no definite D call. The V end was cut by 2 bases, the J end by 0 bases, with 8 bases between. Germline V gene lookup returns CDR1 MNHNS and CDR2 SASEGT. The CDR3 totals 14 residues. This CDR3 is CASSEPWSSYEQYF. In nucleotides, the CDR3 is TGTGCCAGCAGTGAACCCTGGAGCTCCTACGAGCAGTACTTC.

The chain couples TRBV6-5 to TRBJ1-3, with D unresolved. CDR1 is MNHEY and CDR2 is SVGAGI in the germline V gene. With 10 bases removed from V and 0 bases from J, the gap between germline ends came to 7 bases. The CDR3 runs to 12 residues. DNA for the CDR3: TGTGCCACGCAGCGCTCTGGAAACACCATATATTTT. Translation gives CATQRSGNTIYF.

The chain carries TRBV19 and TRBJ1-2; perhaps TRBD1 as D (6 bases). V gave up 3 bases and J gave up 3 bases, with 14 bases separating them. The CDR3 is made up of 15 amino acids. Per germline, CDR1 LNHDA and CDR2 SQIVND (reference sequence). CDR3 loop: CASSIGLPGDYGYTF. The CDR3 DNA is TGTGCCAGTAGTATTGGACTCCCAGGGGACTATGGCTACACCTTC.

This rearrangement joins TRBV6-6 to TRBJ1-2, with 10 bases matching TRBD1. Germline V gene sequence: CDR1 MNHNY, CDR2 SVGAGI (reference sequence). J was trimmed by 5 bases and V by 2 bases; bases with no gene match: 5. The length of the CDR3 is 15 residues. The CDR3: CASSYRDRGGYGYTF. CDR3 in DNA: TGTGCCAGCAGTTACCGGGACAGGGGAGGTTATGGCTACACCTTC.

The genes are TRBV4-2 and TRBJ2-6; 11 nucleotides match TRBD2. CDR1 is LGHNA, CDR2 YNFKEQ, per germline. V lost 1 base, J lost 0 bases, and 2 bases stayed unmatched. The CDR3 runs 18 residues. CDR3 bases: TGTGCCAGCAGCCAAGCACTAGCGGGGGTCTCTGGGGCCAACGTCCTGACTTTC. As protein: CASSQALAGVSGANVLTF.